This entry lists 28 T cell receptor beta chains sequenced from one sample in a study of blood T cell repertoires in COVID-19. Using immunoSEQ multiplex PCR, the repertoire was profiled, and TCRdb retains in-frame clones only, with some absent. The table has tens of thousands of clones, 80% to 90% seen once. Sample: peripheral blood. The receptors stem from an elderly woman with COVID-19, enrolled during active disease.

This clone has a handful of counts. The chain combines TRBV6-5 with TRBJ1-1; D remains ambiguous. There are 13 residues in the CDR3. The V and J ends lost 7 bases and 8 bases respectively, with 17 bases between them. Germline V gene sequence: CDR1 MNHEY, CDR2 SVGAGI. The CDR3 here is CASTSVGGREAFF. CDR3 nucleotides: TGTGCCAGCACCTCCGTTGGAGGGAGAGAAGCTTTCTTT.

In this sample, this clone turned up a few times. The V gene is TRBV5-1, the J gene TRBJ2-7; 9 bases are shared with TRBD1. Germline trimming cut 2 bases from V and 6 bases from J; bases unmatched to any gene: 6. This CDR3 is built from 14 residues. Germline-derived CDR1 and CDR2 are SGHRS and YFSETQ. DNA of the CDR3: TGCGCCAGCAGCTTCGGACAGGGGATGGGCGAGCAGTACTTC. It translates to CASSFGQGMGEQYF.

This rearrangement joins TRBV6-5 to TRBJ2-3, with TRBD1 identical over 8 bases. The V and J ends lost 0 bases and 5 bases, in that order; junction bases with no gene match: 4. CDR1 MNHEY and CDR2 SVGAGI come from the germline V gene. The CDR3 loop spans 15 amino acids. In DNA, the CDR3 is TGTGCCAGCAGTTACTCGCCCACAGGGGGAGATACGCAGTATTTT. Translated: CASSYSPTGGDTQYF.

The chain employs TRBV4-2 and TRBJ2-7, with unresolved D. V was pared by 1 base and J by 3 bases, with 4 bases between. This CDR3 comprises 12 residues. Per germline, CDR1 LGHNA and CDR2 YNFKEQ. As DNA, the CDR3 is TGTGCCAGCAGCCAAGGAGGCTACGAGCAGTACTTC. Its protein is CASSQGGYEQYF.

The chain links TRBV6-5 to TRBJ1-4, with TRBD1 matching 7 bases. The V gene end was trimmed by 5 bases and the J gene end by 10 bases; junction bases not matched to a gene: 13. CDR1 is MNHEY, CDR2 SVGAGI, per germline. This CDR3 region has 15 residues. For the CDR3, the DNA is TGTGCCAGCAGTCACCACCGGGACAGCGGAGGAAAACTGTTTTTT. It yields the protein CASSHHRDSGGKLFF.

This clone was detected ten times or more. The V call is TRBV7-9, the J call TRBJ1-6; tentatively, D is TRBD1 (6 bases). Trimming cost V 3 bases and J 7 bases, with 10 bases left between them. The V gene's germline CDR1 is SEHNR and CDR2 FQNEAQ (reference sequence). The CDR3 runs 14 residues. CDR3 sequence reads: CASSFSDRNSPLHF. The CDR3 DNA follows: TGTGCCAGCAGCTTCTCGGACAGAAATTCACCCCTCCACTTT.

This sequence joins TRBV6-2 or TRBV6-3 and TRBJ2-7, with TRBD1 matching 8 bases. The CDR3 is 14 amino acids. Trimming cost V 2 bases and J 1 base; bases outside gene matches: 1. Germline assignment: CDR1 MNHEY and CDR2 SVGEGT. The CDR3 DNA follows: TGTGCCAGCAGTTACGGACAGGGATCCTACGAGCAGTACTTC. As protein: CASSYGQGSYEQYF.

The chain joins TRBV14 to TRBJ1-2; D perhaps matches TRBD1 (5 bases). Germline loops: CDR1 SGHDN, CDR2 FVKESK. V was clipped by 8 bases and J by 2 bases, with 12 bases between them. The length of the CDR3 is 13 residues. The CDR3 reads CASSRRGNYGYTF. In DNA form, the CDR3 reads TGTGCCAGCTCACGGCGGGGGAACTATGGCTACACCTTC.

The genes are TRBV4-3 and TRBJ2-7; TRBD1 matches at 10 bases. The ends lost 2 bases at V and 6 bases at J; junction bases unmatched: 4. The CDR3 runs 14 residues. The germline CDR1 and CDR2 sequences are LGHNA and YSLEER. Here the CDR3 reads CASSQNRDRGEQYF. The DNA of the CDR3 is TGCGCCAGCAGCCAAAACCGGGACAGGGGCGAGCAGTACTTC.

The chain joins TRBV3-1 (or the pseudogene TRBV3-2) to TRBJ2-1; the D gene is possibly TRBD1 (5 bases). The germline gives CDR1 LGHDT, CDR2 YNNKEL (reference sequence). The CDR3 sequence is 13 residues long. Deletions cut 4 bases from V and 10 bases from J, with 14 bases between. CDR3 nucleotides: TGTGCCAGCAGCCGAAGCCAGGGTCCGGAGCAGTTCTTC. Protein sequence: CASSRSQGPEQFF.

This clone was recorded once. The chain joins TRBV28 to TRBJ1-4; possible D gene TRBD1, 6 bases. Germline lookup yields CDR1 MDHEN and CDR2 SYDVKM. CDR3 size: 15 residues. Trimming cost V 8 bases and J 2 bases, with 15 bases left between them. The CDR3 protein is CASSRGRRTNEKLFF. In DNA, the CDR3 is TGTGCCAGCTCCAGGGGAAGGAGGACTAATGAAAAACTGTTTTTT.

J is TRBJ1-1 and V is TRBV6-5, with D possibly matching TRBD1 (6 bases). Germline V gives CDR1 MNHEY, CDR2 SVGAGI. V was trimmed by 0 bases and J by 4 bases, leaving 6 bases between them. This CDR3 has 13 residues. CDR3 in DNA: TGTGCCAGCAGTTACTCAGGGGGCACTGAAGCTTTCTTT. This sequence encodes CASSYSGGTEAFF.

The chain combines TRBV18 with TRBJ1-1; possibly TRBD1 for D (5 bases). CDR1 is KGHSH and CDR2 is LQKENI in the germline V gene. Trimming pared 3 bases from V and 4 bases from J, leaving 12 bases between. There are 14 residues in the CDR3. The CDR3, as DNA: TGTGCCAGCTCACCCTTCGACAGCCGCACTGAAGCTTTCTTT. Protein: CASSPFDSRTEAFF.

The count of this clone is one. The chain joins TRBV2 to TRBJ2-6, with D possibly matching TRBD1 (6 bases). The CDR3 runs 16 residues. The germline V gene encodes CDR1 SNHLY and CDR2 FYNNEI. Trimming stripped 7 bases from V and 3 bases from J, with 16 bases between. In nucleotides, the CDR3 is TGTGCCAGCAAATCAGGGGCAGGAATTGGGGCCAACGTCCTGACTTTC. It specifies CASKSGAGIGANVLTF.

The chain carries TRBV7-9 and TRBJ2-2; 12 nucleotides align to TRBD2. Germline CDR1 SEHNR, CDR2 FQNEAQ (reference sequence). CDR3 length: 15 residues. The V and J ends lost 5 bases and 5 bases, in that order; junction bases with no gene match: 3. This chain's CDR3 is CASSLTSGSTGELFF. Here the CDR3 DNA reads TGTGCCAGCAGCCTGACTAGCGGGAGTACCGGGGAGCTGTTTTTT.

The chain employs TRBV12-3 or TRBV12-4 and TRBJ2-5; unclear D gene. The CDR3 contains 11 residues. The ends were cut back, 1 base at V and 9 bases at J, with 6 bases in the middle. CDR3 protein: CASSLGGPQYF. DNA for the CDR3: TGTGCCAGCAGTTTAGGTGGGCCCCAGTACTTC.

This sequence joins TRBV15 and TRBJ1-4; 7 bases agree with TRBD1. The CDR3 spans 17 residues. The J segment lost 2 bases and the V segment lost 3 bases, leaving 9 bases of the junction unmatched. Germline assignment: CDR1 LNHNV and CDR2 YYDKDF (reference sequence). In nucleotides, the CDR3 is TGTGCCACCAGCAGTCCACAGGGGATCGCGACTAATGAAAAACTGTTTTTT. Translating gives CATSSPQGIATNEKLFF.

The chain carries TRBV6-4 and TRBJ2-3; perhaps TRBD2 as D (6 bases). Trimming removed 5 bases at V and 1 base at J, with 10 bases between. Germline V gives CDR1 MRHNA, CDR2 SNTAGT. CDR3 length equals 14 residues. The CDR3 DNA is TGTGCCAGCAGTAGCGGAGGGGGCACAGATACGCAGTATTTT. Translation: CASSSGGGTDTQYF.

The chain combines TRBV4-3 with TRBJ2-5, with TRBD1 identical over 11 bases. The germline CDR1 and CDR2 sequences are LGHNA and YSLEER. Trimming took 0 bases from V and 7 from J; bases not matched to a gene: 7. The CDR3 loop spans 16 amino acids. The CDR3 DNA sequence: TGCGCCAGCAGCCAAGATTTGGACAGGGGGCGAAGGACCCAGTACTTC. The encoded protein is CASSQDLDRGRRTQYF.

V and J are TRBV5-4 and TRBJ2-3; possibly TRBD1 for D (6 bases). V was trimmed by 3 bases and J by 0 bases, leaving 14 bases between them. This CDR3 is 16 amino acids long. CDR1 SGHNT and CDR2 YYREEE come from the germline V gene (reference sequence). The CDR3 DNA is TGTGCCAGCAGCTCCGGACAGTTATCGAGCACAGATACGCAGTATTTT. Its translation: CASSSGQLSSTDTQYF.

Concerning this clone itself: Germline and junction disagree at one end, which may indicate a read error. The rearrangement joins TRBV7-9 to TRBJ2-7, with TRBD2 matching over 7 bases. This CDR3 is 14 amino acids long. The V gene's germline CDR1 is SEHNR and CDR2 FQNEAQ (reference sequence). CDR3: CASNLAGVHYEQYF. The CDR3 nucleotides are TGTGCCAGCAACTTAGCGGGCGTGCACTACGAGCAGTACTTC. The full variable domain, completed using reference TRBV7-9 and TRBJ2-7, is DTGVSQNPRHKITKRGQNVTFRCDPISEHNRLYWYRQTLGQGPEFLTYFQNEAQLEKSRLLSDRFSAERPKGSFSTLEIQRTEQGDSAMYLCASNLAGVHYEQYFGPGTRLTVT.

The gene calls are TRBV18 and TRBJ1-2; D might be TRBD1 (5 bases). Per the germline V gene, CDR1 is KGHSH and CDR2 is LQKENI. Trimming took 4 bases from V and 2 from J, leaving 11 bases between them. This CDR3 has 14 amino acids. CDR3 in amino acids: CASSLRGSNYGYTF. The CDR3 DNA reads TGTGCCAGCTCACTCCGGGGGTCCAACTATGGCTACACCTTC.

The V call is TRBV27, the J call TRBJ1-2; possible D gene TRBD1, 5 bases. The V gene's germline CDR1 is MNHEY and CDR2 SMNVEV (reference sequence). Trimming left V 0 bases short and J 4 bases short, with 12 bases between. This CDR3 region has 15 residues. CDR3 protein: CASSLSPGGIYGYTF. The CDR3 DNA follows: TGTGCCAGCAGTTTATCTCCCGGGGGAATCTATGGCTACACCTTC.

This clone was counted once. This chain connects TRBV5-1 to TRBJ2-3; TRBD2 agrees at 9 bases. This CDR3 comprises 15 residues. Germline V gene data show CDR1 as SGHRS and CDR2 as YFSETQ. V gave up 0 bases and J gave up 4 bases; unmatched junction bases: 3. The CDR3 reads CASSLGLAGSDTQYF. For the CDR3, the DNA is TGCGCCAGCAGCTTGGGTCTAGCGGGGTCAGATACGCAGTATTTT. Based on the CDR3 plus reference TRBV5-1 and TRBJ2-3, the full variable domain is KAGVTQTPRYLIKTRGQQVTLSCSPISGHRSVSWYQQTPGQGLQFLFEYFSETQRNKGNFPGRFSGRQFSNSRSEMNVSTLELGDSALYLCASSLGLAGSDTQYFGPGTRLTVL.

The chain uses TRBV7-9 and TRBJ2-7; possible D gene TRBD1, 5 bases. Germline V gene data show CDR1 as SEHNR and CDR2 as FQNEAQ (reference sequence). With 5 bases removed from V and 6 bases from J, the gap between germline ends came to 14 bases. This CDR3 comprises 13 residues. The CDR3 coding sequence is TGTGCCAGCAGCAATCAGGGTAGGGGCGAGCAGTACTTC. Amino acids: CASSNQGRGEQYF.

V is TRBV27 and J is TRBJ1-4; TRBD1 matches at 8 bases. The V gene's germline CDR1 is MNHEY and CDR2 SMNVEV (reference sequence). The CDR3 totals 15 residues. The trim removed 5 bases at V and 8 bases at J, leaving 10 bases unmatched. The CDR3 DNA sequence: TGTGCCAGCAGTCCTCGGACAGGGCGGCGGGAAAAACTGTTTTTT. It translates to CASSPRTGRREKLFF.

V is TRBV6-4 and J is TRBJ1-6, with 7 bases aligning to TRBD1. This CDR3 has 15 residues. Unmatched junction bases numbered 3, after V lost 0 bases and J lost 7 bases. Germline loops: CDR1 MRHNA, CDR2 SNTAGT. CDR3 bases: TGTGCCAGCAGTGACTCAACAGGGGAAAATTCACCCCTCCACTTT. Protein sequence: CASSDSTGENSPLHF.

The rearrangement joins TRBV18 to TRBJ1-3; a weak D match, TRBD1 (6 bases). Trimming removed 4 bases at V and 4 bases at J, with 14 bases between. The CDR3 has 15 residues. Germline V gives CDR1 KGHSH, CDR2 LQKENI. The CDR3 region has the DNA TGTGCCAGCTCACACGAGACAGGCCTCGGAAACACCATATATTTT. Residues: CASSHETGLGNTIYF.